The 32 T cell receptor beta chains given below trace back to one sample, sequenced in a study of shared clonotypes between healthy human individuals (dated by TCRdb to 2018 to 2020). Library preparation employed the immunoSEQ multiplex PCR assay. The table comes from immuneACCESS by way of TCRdb, which keeps in-frame sequences with V and J called. Part of the clones is missing from these tables; in studies checked, under half for an unresolved V gene and the rest for unknown reasons. Across this sample there are under 650,000 clones, with about 95% seen only once. 0.06% of the sample goes to the ten largest clones. Input material: naive CD4+ T cells sorted from blood. This specimen's cell subset or site label, per the study, means: CD45RA+ positively selected. Every receptor here comes from a woman under 40 in good health.

This chain uses TRBV4-1 with TRBJ1-3, with D uncertain. V lost 0 bases and J lost 3, with 12 bases in between. The CDR3 length is 16 residues. Looked up from germline, CDR1 is MGHRA and CDR2 is YSYEKL. This CDR3 is CASSQEGIPLGNTIYF. The CDR3 DNA follows: TGCGCCAGCAGCCAAGAGGGAATCCCCCTTGGAAACACCATATATTTT.

The chain combines TRBV19 with TRBJ1-2; 11 nucleotides align to TRBD1. CDR3 length: 14 amino acids. With 6 bases clipped from V and 3 bases from J, the junction kept 3 bases outside the gene matches. Per the germline V gene, CDR1 is LNHDA and CDR2 is SQIVND (reference sequence). CDR3 nucleotide sequence: TGTGCCAGTAGACGGACAGGGGGCCACTATGGCTACACCTTC. It codes for CASRRTGGHYGYTF.

The CDR3 coding sequence is TGTGCCAGCAGCGAGGGACTAGCGGGAGCGAAAAAATCCTACGAGCAGTACTTC. Encoded protein: CASSEGLAGAKKSYEQYF. V and J are TRBV7-9 and TRBJ2-7, with 14 bases lining up with TRBD2. Trimming cost V 5 bases and J 1 base; bases outside gene matches: 10. Germline CDR1 and CDR2: SEHNR and FQNEAQ (reference sequence). There are 18 residues in the CDR3. The variable domain in full, with the rest retrieved from reference TRBV7-9 and TRBJ2-7, is DTGVSQNPRHKITKRGQNVTFRCDPISEHNRLYWYRQTLGQGPEFLTYFQNEAQLEKSRLLSDRFSAERPKGSFSTLEIQRTEQGDSAMYLCASSEGLAGAKKSYEQYFGPGTRLTVT.

This chain links TRBV11-2 with TRBJ2-3, with TRBD1 identical over 7 bases. The CDR3 runs to 15 residues. Germline CDR1 reads SGHAT; CDR2 reads FQNNGV. Trimming cost V 5 bases and J 0 bases; bases outside gene matches: 5. CDR3 residues: CASSQGGSSTDTQYF. The CDR3 DNA reads as TGTGCCAGCAGCCAAGGGGGCTCTAGCACAGATACGCAGTATTTT.

The chain has TRBV2 and TRBJ2-7; 7 positions agree with TRBD1. The junction had 11 bases not matched to a gene; V was cut back by 4 bases and J by 2 bases. The CDR3 contains 16 residues. In germline, CDR1 is SNHLY, CDR2 FYNNEI. CDR3 sequence: CASSADRHRGAYEQYF. Here the CDR3 DNA reads TGTGCCAGCAGTGCCGATCGGCACAGGGGAGCCTACGAGCAGTACTTC.

The chain recombines TRBV28 with TRBJ2-2; 12 nucleotides agree with TRBD2. CDR1 is MDHEN, CDR2 SYDVKM, per germline. The J segment lost 8 bases and the V segment lost 1 base, leaving 8 bases of the junction unmatched. The CDR3 loop spans 17 amino acids. The CDR3, as DNA: TGTGCCAGCAGTTTATTCAGGAGACTAGCGGGAGTTGGGGAGCTGTTTTTT. Encoded protein: CASSLFRRLAGVGELFF.

This clone was found once. The chain employs TRBV5-1 and TRBJ1-2, with 11 bases lining up with TRBD1. Germline V gene lookup returns CDR1 SGHRS and CDR2 YFSETQ. With V trimmed by 4 bases and J by 1 base, 3 bases remained unmatched. This CDR3 is 15 amino acids long. CDR3 region: CASSIGTGGNYGYTF. Here the CDR3 DNA reads TGCGCCAGCAGCATCGGGACAGGGGGTAACTATGGCTACACCTTC.

V and J are TRBV4-1 and TRBJ2-3; either TRBD1 or TRBD2 may supply D (7 bases each). Germline assignment: CDR1 MGHRA and CDR2 YSYEKL. This CDR3 contains 16 residues. The V end lost 1 base, the J end lost 12 bases, and 23 bases lay between the germline ends. DNA for the CDR3: TGCGCCAGCAGCCAAGCCACAGGGGTTGCGGGAGCCTCCCAGTATTTT. This codes for CASSQATGVAGASQYF.

This clone was counted once. This chain links TRBV30 with TRBJ2-7, with 8 bases matching TRBD2. From germline, CDR1 is GTSNPN and CDR2 SVGIG (reference sequence). The CDR3 sequence is 16 residues long. Unmatched junction bases numbered 11, after V lost 1 base and J lost 3 bases. CDR3 sequence reads: CAWSATGTRVIYEQYF. In DNA, the CDR3 is TGTGCCTGGAGTGCGACCGGGACTAGGGTAATCTACGAGCAGTACTTC.

The table lists this clone with a count of one. The chain recombines TRBV11-2 with TRBJ2-1; no clear D. V was pared by 2 bases and J by 6 bases, with 5 bases between. Germline V gene lookup returns CDR1 SGHAT and CDR2 FQNNGV. The CDR3 has 12 residues. The CDR3 DNA is TGTGCCAGCAGCTTAACAACCAATGAGCAGTTCTTC. Protein product: CASSLTTNEQFF.

The V call is TRBV5-6, the J call TRBJ2-7, with 7 bases fitting TRBD2. V lost 4 bases to trimming and J lost 5 bases; unmatched junction nucleotides: 9. The CDR3 extends over 14 amino acids. Germline V gene data show CDR1 as SGHDT and CDR2 as YYEEEE. The DNA of the CDR3 is TGTGCCAGCAGCCTCAGCGGGATCTGGGACGAGCAGTACTTC. Translated, it gives CASSLSGIWDEQYF.

The chain carries TRBV6-5 and TRBJ2-5; 7 nucleotides agree with TRBD2. The CDR3 is 16 amino acids. J lost 4 bases, V lost 4 bases, and 12 bases had no gene match. CDR1 is MNHEY and CDR2 is SVGAGI in the germline V gene. The CDR3 DNA follows: TGTGCCAGCAGTTTTCGGGGAGCGGGAAAGGGAGAGACCCAGTACTTC. It translates to CASSFRGAGKGETQYF.

The genes are TRBV29-1 and TRBJ2-1; D is ambiguous. Germline lookup yields CDR1 SQVTM and CDR2 ANQGSEA. This CDR3 spans 13 amino acids. The V gene lost 6 bases and the J gene lost 7 bases, with 16 bases spanning the gap. CDR3 coding DNA: TGCAGCGTGCAAAAAAGGTCAGCTAATGAGCAGTTCTTC. Amino acids: CSVQKRSANEQFF.

The rearrangement joins TRBV29-1 to TRBJ2-1; TRBD2 aligns across 11 bases. From germline, CDR1 is SQVTM and CDR2 ANQGSEA. J was trimmed by 2 bases and V by 2 bases; bases with no gene match: 8. The CDR3 is 17 residues long. CDR3 DNA: TGCAGCGTTGAACAACTAGCGGGAGTAAAAACCTACAATGAGCAGTTCTTC. It is translated as CSVEQLAGVKTYNEQFF.

The genes are TRBV29-1 and TRBJ1-5, with 7 bases identical to TRBD1. J was trimmed by 0 bases and V by 7 bases; bases with no gene match: 9. The CDR3 extends over 15 amino acids. Germline CDR1 and CDR2: SQVTM and ANQGSEA. The CDR3 bases are TGCAGCGCCAGGGGGGATCGTTATAGCAATCAGCCCCAGCATTTT. As protein: CSARGDRYSNQPQHF.

The CDR3: CASSPTPLNQPQHF. The CDR3 DNA sequence: TGTGCCAGCAGCCCGACACCTCTTAATCAGCCCCAGCATTTT. The V call is TRBV12-1, the J call TRBJ1-5; whether TRBD1, the table's D call, matches the DNA was not checked. TRBV12-1 counts as a pseudogene. There are 14 residues in the CDR3.

The gene calls are TRBV28 and TRBJ2-7; 14 bases agree with TRBD2. Looked up from germline, CDR1 is MDHEN and CDR2 is SYDVKM. This CDR3 is built from 16 residues. The junction had 10 bases not matched to a gene; V was cut back by 5 bases and J by 7 bases. The CDR3 coding sequence is TGTGCCAGCAGTACCCCGGGACTAGCGGGAGAGGCGGAGCAGTACTTC. Its protein is CASSTPGLAGEAEQYF.

The chain has TRBV28 and TRBJ1-5, with a possible D match to TRBD1 (5 bases). Germline CDR1 is MDHEN and CDR2 is SYDVKM. The CDR3 is 13 residues long. Trimming stripped 10 bases from V and 5 bases from J, with 15 bases between. The CDR3 coding sequence is TGTGCCACCAAAAGGGGCAGGGATCAGCCCCAGCATTTT. It specifies CATKRGRDQPQHF.

The chain carries TRBV5-6 and TRBJ1-1; weak D call: TRBD1 (6 bases). The germline CDR1 and CDR2 sequences are SGHDT and YYEEEE. The length of the CDR3 is 15 residues. Trimming shortened V by 4 bases and J by 0 bases, and 13 bases separated the two germline ends. The CDR3 DNA is TGTGCCAGCAGCGGAAGACAGGTTATGAACACTGAAGCTTTCTTT. It specifies CASSGRQVMNTEAFF. The whole variable domain, remainder taken from reference TRBV5-6 and TRBJ1-1, is DAGVTQSPTHLIKTRGQQVTLRCSPKSGHDTVSWYQQALGQGPQFIFQYYEEEERQRGNFPDRFSGHQFPNYSSELNVNALLLGDSALYLCASSGRQVMNTEAFFGQGTRLTVV.

This chain joins TRBV19 and TRBJ2-5; TRBD1 matches at 10 bases. Trimming removed 3 bases from V and 5 bases from J; junction bases left unmatched: 6. The CDR3 length is 15 residues. CDR1 LNHDA and CDR2 SQIVND come from the germline V gene (reference sequence). The CDR3 loop is CASSMGTGAGETQYF. For the CDR3, the DNA is TGTGCCAGTAGTATGGGGACAGGGGCTGGGGAGACCCAGTACTTC.

The chain links TRBV2 to TRBJ2-6; no firm D call. The V end lost 4 bases, the J end lost 1 base, and 8 bases lay between the germline ends. Germline assignment: CDR1 SNHLY and CDR2 FYNNEI. This CDR3 has 15 amino acids. CDR3 in DNA: TGTGCCAGCAGTGCGCAGAAATCTGGGGCCAACGTCCTGACTTTC. Protein: CASSAQKSGANVLTF.

The rearrangement joins TRBV30 to TRBJ1-1, with D possibly TRBD1 on 6 matching bases. Trimming cost V 4 bases and J 3 bases, with 12 bases left between them. The CDR3 loop spans 13 amino acids. Germline assignment: CDR1 GTSNPN and CDR2 SVGIG (reference sequence). In DNA, the CDR3 is TGTGCCTGGAACAGGGATGGGTACACTGAAGCTTTCTTT. As protein: CAWNRDGYTEAFF.

V usage is TRBV20-1 and J usage is TRBJ2-3; D is undetermined. The germline V and J ends were trimmed by 6 bases and 3 bases, with 4 bases remaining between them. From germline, CDR1 is DFQATT and CDR2 SNEGSKA (reference sequence). The CDR3 runs 10 residues. In DNA, the CDR3 is TGCAGTGCGACGACAGATACGCAGTATTTT. This translates into CSATTDTQYF.

This clone was recorded a few times. V gene TRBV7-2 combines with J gene TRBJ2-7; tentative D call: TRBD2 (6 bases). The CDR3 covers 13 residues. Between the trimmed V and J ends, which lost 3 bases and 6 bases, there was a span of 12 bases. Germline CDR1 is SGHTA and CDR2 is FQGNSA. CDR3 sequence: CASSLGSGVEQYF. The CDR3 DNA is TGTGCCAGCAGCTTGGGCTCGGGGGTCGAGCAGTACTTC.

The chain uses TRBV7-2 and TRBJ2-3; TRBD2 matches at 9 bases. The CDR3 totals 12 residues. CDR1 and CDR2 from the germline V gene are SGHTA and FQGNSA. J was trimmed by 4 bases and V by 11 bases; bases with no gene match: 4. The CDR3 reads CAGTSTSDTQYF. CDR3 DNA: TGTGCCGGGACTAGCACATCAGATACGCAGTATTTT.

This clone appeared once. This chain uses TRBV10-1 with TRBJ2-1, with 10 bases identical to TRBD2. After removal of 3 bases from V and 4 bases from J, the junction contained 3 bases not matched to a gene. Germline CDR1 WNHNN, CDR2 SYGVQD (reference sequence). The CDR3 is made up of 15 amino acids. The CDR3 reads CASSEGAGGYNEQFF. Here the CDR3 DNA reads TGCGCCAGCAGTGAAGGAGCGGGAGGGTACAATGAGCAGTTCTTC.

The table lists this clone with a count of one. The chain links TRBV5-1 to TRBJ1-5; the match to TRBD1 covers 8 bases. V shed 4 bases and J 7 bases; nucleotides not matched to a gene: 7. The CDR3 length is 14 residues. CDR1 is SGHRS, CDR2 YFSETQ, per germline. CDR3 residues: CASSLGQGWQPQHF. In DNA form, the CDR3 reads TGCGCCAGCAGCCTAGGACAGGGTTGGCAGCCCCAGCATTTT.

The chain couples TRBV4-1 to TRBJ2-1; TRBD2 agrees at 12 bases. The CDR3 is made up of 18 amino acids. Trimming took 1 base from V and 5 from J; bases not matched to a gene: 9. Per the germline V gene, CDR1 is MGHRA and CDR2 is YSYEKL. CDR3 region: CASSQVRLAGGQNNEQFF. The CDR3 DNA reads as TGCGCCAGCAGCCAAGTCCGGCTAGCGGGAGGGCAGAACAATGAGCAGTTCTTC.

The chain employs TRBV5-1 and TRBJ2-7; 11 nucleotides align to TRBD2. CDR3 length: 14 residues. The V segment lost 5 bases and the J segment 4 bases; nucleotides outside the gene matches: 5. Germline loops: CDR1 SGHRS, CDR2 YFSETQ. CDR3 nucleotides: TGCGCCAGCAGACTGGGACTAGCGGAATACGAGCAGTACTTC. As protein: CASRLGLAEYEQYF.

The chain's CDR3 is CASSVGRTGWATNEKLFF. CDR3 in DNA: TGTGCCAGCAGCGTAGGTAGAACAGGGTGGGCGACTAATGAAAAACTGTTTTTT. The chain is built from TRBV9 and TRBJ1-4; possible D gene TRBD1, 6 bases. Trimming removed 0 bases at V and 2 bases at J, with 17 bases between. Looked up from germline, CDR1 is SGDLS and CDR2 is YYNGEE. CDR3 length: 18 amino acids.

This rearrangement joins TRBV7-9 to TRBJ2-3; D not certain. This CDR3 is built from 15 residues. CDR1 is SEHNR, CDR2 FQNEAQ, per germline (reference sequence). The V and J ends lost 5 bases and 0 bases respectively, with 12 bases between them. The CDR3 region is CASSPVGSSTDTQYF. In nucleotides, the CDR3 is TGTGCCAGCAGCCCGGTAGGGTCTAGCACAGATACGCAGTATTTT.

J is TRBJ2-5 and V is TRBV9; D is perhaps TRBD2 (7 bases). The germline CDR1 and CDR2 sequences are SGDLS and YYNGEE. V was shortened by 3 bases and J by 4 bases, with 19 bases between the two germline ends. The CDR3 contains 16 residues. The CDR3 nucleotides are TGTGCCAGCAGCGCCCGAGGGAGGGGAGGGGGAGAGACCCAGTACTTC. It codes for CASSARGRGGGETQYF.